The present T cell receptor beta chain was sequenced within a study of blood T cell repertoires in COVID-19. Looking at the study overall: Acute and convalescent COVID-19 samples came from the United States, Italy and Spain. PBMCs, B-cell-depleted T cells, or T cells were the source of the cDNA or gDNA that made up the material.

Authors' data handling: Nucleated cell counts were estimated from reference gene primer amplification. Generated by immunoSEQ multiplex PCR, the TCRdb table keeps only in-frame clones and is missing some. V, J and clone size are taken as reported in that table, and D and trimming were inferred from the DNA itself. This table has 200,000 or so clones, around 90% appearing once. Source material: peripheral blood. The clonotype originates from an older man with acute or convalescent COVID-19.

As DNA, the CDR3 is TGTGCCAGCACCCTCCTGGCAGATAATTCACCCCTCCACTTT. It codes for CASTLLADNSPLHF. The chain carries TRBV6-5 and TRBJ1-6; no reliable D call. The CDR3 is 14 residues long. Germline-derived CDR1 and CDR2 are MNHEY and SVGAGI. V was pared by 7 bases and J by 5 bases, with 12 bases between.